A single sample is the source of the 5 T cell receptor beta chains below, sequenced in a study of cytomegalovirus exposure and HLA in healthy donors. 60 Vbeta and 13 Jbeta primers were used in PCR. Repertoires were generated with immunoSEQ multiplex PCR, while TCRdb's copy carries only in-frame clones and drops some. The sample has 200,000 to 250,000 clones; around 85% are singletons. The sequencing sample was made of PBMCs. These receptors all come from a girl aged 2-10 years in good health and CMV-seronegative.

The count of this clone is one. The rearrangement links TRBV7-9 to TRBJ1-6, with 7 bases identical to TRBD1. Germline loops: CDR1 SEHNR, CDR2 FQNEAQ (reference sequence). The CDR3 sequence is 18 residues long. The V and J ends lost 5 bases and 6 bases, in that order; junction bases with no gene match: 16. CDR3 sequence reads: CASSLNYRDRSPNSPLHF. The DNA for the CDR3 is TGTGCCAGCAGCCTAAACTACCGGGACAGAAGTCCTAATTCACCCCTCCACTTT.

The chain combines TRBV2 with TRBJ2-7; 9 nucleotides agree with TRBD1. CDR3 size: 16 residues. V shed 6 bases, J shed 3 bases, and the junction held 12 bases outside the gene matches. Germline CDR1 is SNHLY and CDR2 is FYNNEI. The CDR3 coding sequence is TGTGCCAGCAGGAAGGGTGCCGGGACAGGGATCTACGAGCAGTACTTC. It codes for CASRKGAGTGIYEQYF.

The J gene is TRBJ1-6, the V gene TRBV6-1; 7 bases line up with TRBD1. V lost 10 bases, J lost 8 bases, and 8 bases stayed unmatched. The CDR3 spans 13 residues. CDR1 and CDR2 (germline): MNHNS, SASEGT. The CDR3 is CAIGGTVDSPLHF. CDR3 sequence (DNA): TGTGCCATCGGCGGGACAGTTGATTCACCCCTCCACTTT.

The rearrangement joins TRBV9 to TRBJ1-2, with D possibly TRBD1 on 6 matching bases. CDR1 is SGDLS, CDR2 YYNGEE, per germline. The CDR3 is 14 amino acids. Trimming removed 0 bases from V and 4 bases from J, with 10 bases in between. Here the CDR3 reads CASSVDGGGYGYTF. The CDR3 nucleotides read TGTGCCAGCAGCGTAGATGGGGGCGGCTATGGCTACACCTTC.

The chain carries TRBV6-5 and TRBJ2-7; 8 nucleotides match TRBD2. The CDR3 has 14 amino acids. The junction had 7 bases not matched to a gene; V was cut back by 4 bases and J by 5 bases. Germline CDR1 reads MNHEY; CDR2 reads SVGAGI. This CDR3 reads CASSSPGGYDEQYF. In DNA, the CDR3 is TGTGCCAGCAGTTCCCCGGGGGGGTACGACGAGCAGTACTTC.